The 5 T cell receptor beta chains given below trace back to one sample, sequenced in a study of blood T cells in healthy people across ages. Using a J-beta primer mix together with a sample-barcoded 5' primer, a second PCR was run for about 6 to 12 cycles. Each CDR3 protein gets one entry after TCRdb re-called the 5' RACE reads with MiXCR. The data show roughly 700,000 distinct CDR3 sequences, over 45% seen once. Sequenced material: blood. The origin of the receptors is a woman in her sixties in good health.

The rearrangement uses TRBV19 and TRBJ2-1; TRBD1 might be the D (6 bases). The CDR3 has 12 residues. Trimming pared 4 bases from V and 12 bases from J, leaving 13 bases between. CDR1 and CDR2 (germline): LNHDA, SQIVND (reference sequence). CDR3 coding DNA: TGTGCCAGTAGTAAGGAGGACAGTCGGCAGTTCTTC. Translated: CASSKEDSRQFF.

The chain uses TRBV25-1 and TRBJ2-7, with TRBD1 matching 7 bases. Germline V gene data show CDR1 as MGHDK and CDR2 as SYGVNS. The V and J ends lost 6 bases and 2 bases, in that order; junction bases with no gene match: 7. This CDR3 contains 14 residues. DNA of the CDR3: TGTGCCAGCAGCTACAGGGGATTGACCTACGAGCAGTACTTC. Its protein is CASSYRGLTYEQYF.

V usage is TRBV29-1 and J usage is TRBJ2-5; 9 bases agree with TRBD1. The germline V gene has CDR1 SQVTM and CDR2 ANQGSEA. Trimming cost V 4 bases and J 11 bases; bases outside gene matches: 14. This CDR3 is built from 14 residues. The chain's CDR3 is CSVVGNRGQNEQYF. In nucleotides, the CDR3 is TGCAGCGTTGTGGGCAACAGGGGGCAGAATGAGCAGTACTTC.

This clonotype appeared a few times. The chain links TRBV28 to TRBJ2-3; D may be TRBD1 or TRBD2 (5 bases each). The V end was cut by 4 bases, the J end by 4 bases, with 9 bases between. The CDR3 has 13 amino acids. The germline V gene has CDR1 MDHEN and CDR2 SYDVKM. CDR3 DNA: TGTGCCAGCAGTTGGGGGTCCGCAGATACGCAGTATTTT. It encodes CASSWGSADTQYF.

CDR3 protein: CASSEDSGSPDTQYF. CDR3 nucleotides: TGTGCCAGCAGTGAAGATTCCGGGAGTCCTGATACGCAGTATTTT. This chain joins TRBV2 and TRBJ2-3; D perhaps matches TRBD2 (6 bases). The CDR3 extends over 15 amino acids. V gave up 1 base and J gave up 6 bases, with 14 bases separating them. Germline assignment: CDR1 SNHLY and CDR2 FYNNEI.